One and the same sample provided the 13 T cell receptor beta chains below, sequenced in a study of blood T cell repertoires in COVID-19 (dated by TCRdb to the early 2020s). The library came from the immunoSEQ multiplex PCR assay. This immuneACCESS table, as held by TCRdb, lists in-frame sequences with V and J called but not all clones. Of the missing ones, under half trace to an unresolved V gene in checked studies; the others have no known cause. Counted in this sample were fewer than 250,000 clones; 92% of them appeared once. In total, the top ten clones hold around 1.2% of the sample. The specimen sequenced was peripheral blood. Receptor source: a man aged 25 to 45 with acute or convalescent COVID-19.

The rearrangement uses TRBV10-2 and TRBJ1-2; tentative D call: TRBD1 (6 bases). Germline loops: CDR1 WSHSY, CDR2 SAAADI. The CDR3 sequence is 15 residues long. V gave up 2 bases and J gave up 1 base, with 11 bases separating them. The DNA for the CDR3 is TGCGCCAGCAGTGAGGGACAGAACCTTAACTATGGCTACACCTTC. It specifies CASSEGQNLNYGYTF.

The chain has TRBV7-9 and TRBJ2-3; D not resolved. Trimming shortened V by 7 bases and J by 6 bases, and 14 bases separated the two germline ends. There are 13 residues in the CDR3. Germline CDR1 and CDR2: SEHNR and FQNEAQ (reference sequence). The CDR3 region has the DNA TGTGCCAGCACCGTTTATTCCGAGGATACGCAGTATTTT. This translates into CASTVYSEDTQYF.

The chain couples TRBV7-8 to TRBJ1-1; D is unresolved. Per the germline V gene, CDR1 is SGHVS and CDR2 is FQNEAQ. The V end was cut by 6 bases, the J end by 7 bases, with 18 bases between. The CDR3 runs to 14 residues. The CDR3 sequence: CASRPIEREGEAFF. CDR3 bases: TGTGCCAGCAGACCAATTGAGAGGGAGGGTGAAGCTTTCTTT.

This sequence joins TRBV20-1 and TRBJ2-1, with 7 bases identical to TRBD2. There are 11 residues in the CDR3. Germline V lookup: CDR1 DFQATT, CDR2 SNEGSKA (reference sequence). The trim removed 6 bases at V and 8 bases at J, leaving 4 bases unmatched. CDR3 in amino acids: CSAVSGHEQFF. Written as DNA, the CDR3 is TGCAGTGCGGTTAGCGGGCATGAGCAGTTCTTC.

The rearrangement uses TRBV12-3 or TRBV12-4 and TRBJ1-2, with 7 bases fitting TRBD1. Unmatched junction bases numbered 2, after V lost 6 bases and J lost 4 bases. The CDR3 is made up of 12 amino acids. The CDR3 nucleotides are TGTGCCAGCAGGGGGGACAGCTATGGCTACACCTTC. This translates into CASRGDSYGYTF.

In this sample, this clone turned up once. V gene TRBV7-9 combines with J gene TRBJ1-3, with D unresolved. The CDR3 is made up of 12 amino acids. CDR1 SEHNR and CDR2 FQNEAQ come from the germline V gene (reference sequence). With 7 bases removed from V and 0 bases from J, the gap between germline ends came to 4 bases. CDR3 protein: CASMRSGNTIYF. DNA of the CDR3: TGTGCCAGCATGCGCTCTGGAAACACCATATATTTT.

This chain links TRBV11-2 with TRBJ2-5; 7 positions agree with TRBD1. Germline-derived CDR1 and CDR2 are SGHAT and FQNNGV. With 5 bases clipped from V and 6 bases from J, the junction kept 6 bases outside the gene matches. CDR3 length: 13 amino acids. This chain's CDR3 is CASSPNRGQTQYF. For the CDR3, the DNA is TGTGCCAGCAGCCCAAACAGGGGACAGACCCAGTACTTC.

V gene TRBV11-3 combines with J gene TRBJ2-3, with 12 bases that match TRBD2. CDR1 SGHNT and CDR2 YENEEA come from the germline V gene. This CDR3 region has 17 residues. V shed 2 bases and J 6 bases; nucleotides not matched to a gene: 9. In nucleotides, the CDR3 is TGTGCCAGCAGCTTAAGGACTAGCGGGAAGGTGGGGGATACGCAGTATTTT. Protein product: CASSLRTSGKVGDTQYF.

This chain uses TRBV4-1 with TRBJ2-3, with 10 positions matching TRBD2. Germline-derived CDR1 and CDR2 are MGHRA and YSYEKL. This CDR3 comprises 16 residues. The V gene end was trimmed by 1 base and the J gene end by 6 bases; junction bases not matched to a gene: 7. Here the CDR3 reads CASSQGVAGGMDTQYF. CDR3 coding DNA: TGCGCCAGCAGCCAAGGTGTAGCGGGGGGTATGGATACGCAGTATTTT.

The chain uses TRBV6-5 and TRBJ2-7; 9 nucleotides match TRBD1. Trimming cost V 4 bases and J 6 bases; bases outside gene matches: 7. The CDR3 has 14 amino acids. Germline assignment: CDR1 MNHEY and CDR2 SVGAGI. CDR3 DNA sequence: TGTGCCAGCAGTTCCGGGACAGGGATAAGCGAGCAGTACTTC. Amino acid sequence: CASSSGTGISEQYF.

This chain connects TRBV28 to TRBJ1-5; perhaps TRBD1 as D (6 bases). V lost 3 bases and J lost 4, with 13 bases in between. This CDR3 has 15 residues. Germline loops: CDR1 MDHEN, CDR2 SYDVKM. The chain's CDR3 is CASSFAGARNQPQHF. In DNA form, the CDR3 reads TGTGCCAGCAGTTTCGCAGGGGCGCGGAATCAGCCCCAGCATTTT.

The genes are TRBV10-1 and TRBJ1-6, with 8 positions matching TRBD1. CDR1 and CDR2 from the germline V gene are WNHNN and SYGVQD (reference sequence). The V gene end was trimmed by 1 base and the J gene end by 6 bases; junction bases not matched to a gene: 2. The CDR3 is 15 residues long. The chain's CDR3 is CASSEWTGSNSPLHF. The CDR3 DNA is TGCGCCAGCAGTGAGTGGACAGGGTCTAATTCACCCCTCCACTTT.

The CDR3 protein is CASSLTGTASGNTIYF. The CDR3 region has the DNA TGTGCCAGCAGCTTGACCGGGACAGCCTCTGGAAACACCATATATTTT. This chain joins TRBV7-8 and TRBJ1-3; 7 bases line up with TRBD1. The ends lost 3 bases at V and 0 bases at J; junction bases unmatched: 5. Per the germline V gene, CDR1 is SGHVS and CDR2 is FQNEAQ. CDR3 size: 16 residues.